This T cell receptor beta chain was recovered during a study of cytomegalovirus exposure and HLA in healthy donors. Study at large: The Caucasian-associated ancestry cluster held 80% to 90% of 300 to 450 genotyped donors.

This clone was counted once. Trimming stripped 3 bases from V and 8 bases from J, with 14 bases between. Germline values: CDR1 SEHNR, CDR2 FQNEAQ (reference sequence). This CDR3 region has 14 residues. PCR amplification relied on 60 Vbeta primers (plus 13 Jbeta primers). The data were produced by immunoSEQ multiplex PCR, yet TCRdb's version contains in-frame clones alone and is incomplete. The data show 120,000 to 150,000 clones, about four fifths seen once. The clonotype comes from a man in his forties in good health and CMV-seropositive. Material: PBMCs. The J gene is TRBJ1-5, the V gene TRBV7-9, with D possibly being TRBD1 (6 bases). Here the CDR3 reads CASSFGQPGEPQHF. DNA of the CDR3: TGTGCCAGCAGCTTCGGACAGCCCGGGGAGCCCCAGCATTTT. The complete variable domain, with remaining parts taken from reference TRBV7-9 and TRBJ1-5, reads DTGVSQNPRHKITKRGQNVTFRCDPISEHNRLYWYRQTLGQGPEFLTYFQNEAQLEKSRLLSDRFSAERPKGSFSTLEIQRTEQGDSAMYLCASSFGQPGEPQHFGDGTRLSIL.